This entry lists 2 T cell receptor beta chains sequenced from one sample in a study of blood T cells in healthy people across ages. A second PCR of about 7 to 12 cycles used a sample-barcoded 5' primer and a J-beta primer mix. TCRdb reprocessed the 5' RACE reads via MiXCR and lists one record per CDR3 protein. The profile shows approximately 960,000 distinct CDR3 sequences, 29% of them singletons. The data were also submitted as part of a second study, on T cells of mothers and their children.

Sequencing was carried out using blood. The receptors stem from a woman aged 40 to 50 in good health.

This clonotype turned up a few times. The chain employs TRBV9 and TRBJ2-1; no firm D call. Between the trimmed V and J ends, which lost 2 bases and 4 bases, there was a span of 22 bases. The CDR3 totals 18 residues. Germline V gene sequence: CDR1 SGDLS, CDR2 YYNGEE. CDR3 sequence: CASSVWDSRPSEYNEQFF. The CDR3 coding sequence is TGTGCCAGCAGCGTGTGGGATTCCAGGCCGTCCGAGTACAATGAGCAGTTCTTC.

The chain recombines TRBV5-1 with TRBJ1-2; TRBD1 matches 10 bases. CDR3 length: 16 amino acids. With V trimmed by 1 base and J by 8 bases, 11 bases remained unmatched. The germline CDR1 and CDR2 sequences are SGHRS and YFSETQ. The CDR3 spells CASSLTGGTGAWGYTF. CDR3 sequence (DNA): TGCGCCAGCAGCTTGACCGGCGGGACAGGGGCTTGGGGCTACACCTTC.